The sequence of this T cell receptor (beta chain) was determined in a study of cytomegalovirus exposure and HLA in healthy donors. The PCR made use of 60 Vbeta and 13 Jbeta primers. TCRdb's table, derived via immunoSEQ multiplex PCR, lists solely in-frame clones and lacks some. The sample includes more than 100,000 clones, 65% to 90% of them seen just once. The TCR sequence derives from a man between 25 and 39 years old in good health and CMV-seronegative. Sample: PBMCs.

The CDR3 DNA is TGTGCCAGCAGTTTCAACAGGGGCACTGAAGCTTTCTTT. Its protein product is CASSFNRGTEAFF. This rearrangement joins TRBV6-4 to TRBJ1-1; 7 bases fit TRBD1. V lost 5 bases, J lost 4 bases, and 4 bases stayed unmatched. This CDR3 is 13 amino acids long. Germline V gene data show CDR1 as MRHNA and CDR2 as SNTAGT.